Here is one TCR beta chain with its context. The data were taken from a study of blood T cell repertoires in COVID-19. This CDR3 comprises 11 residues. The V and J ends lost 7 bases and 8 bases respectively, with 14 bases between them. Germline V gene lookup returns CDR1 SQVTM and CDR2 ANQGSEA. Per the original data handling: Scientists estimated how many nucleated cells there were by amplifying reference gene primers. The method was immunoSEQ multiplex PCR; TCRdb's version includes in-frame clones alone and lacks a portion of them. V and J calls and clone size follow that table, whereas D and trimming were derived from the DNA. The data show more than 300,000 clones, with nearly 90% seen just once and approximately 0.98% held by the top ten. One Seattle source followed patients from active infection through their disease course.

Sequencing input: peripheral blood. The sequence came from a woman in her 40s with COVID-19, enrolled during active disease. The rearrangement joins TRBV29-1 to TRBJ1-2; possibly TRBD1 for D (5 bases). As DNA, the CDR3 is TGCAGCGGGCTCCAGGGCCACGGCTACACCTTC. This codes for CSGLQGHGYTF. Combining the CDR3 with reference TRBV29-1 and TRBJ1-2 gives the whole variable domain SAVISQKPSRDICQRGTSLTIQCQVDSQVTMMFWYRQQPGQSLTLIATANQGSEATYESGFVIDKFPISRPNLTFSTLTVSNMSPEDSSIYLCSGLQGHGYTFGSGTRLTVV.